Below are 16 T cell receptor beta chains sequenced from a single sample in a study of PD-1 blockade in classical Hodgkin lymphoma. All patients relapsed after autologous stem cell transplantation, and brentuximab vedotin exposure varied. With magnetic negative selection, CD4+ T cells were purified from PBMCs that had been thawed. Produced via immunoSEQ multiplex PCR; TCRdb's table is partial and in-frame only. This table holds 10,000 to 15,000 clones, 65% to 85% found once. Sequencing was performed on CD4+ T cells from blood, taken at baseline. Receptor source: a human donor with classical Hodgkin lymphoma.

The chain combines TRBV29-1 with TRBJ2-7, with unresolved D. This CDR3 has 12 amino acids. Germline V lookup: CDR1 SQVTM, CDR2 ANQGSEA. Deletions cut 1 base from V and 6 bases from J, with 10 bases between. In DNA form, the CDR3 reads TGCAGCGTTGAAGGGGCAGCCGGCGAGCAGTACTTC. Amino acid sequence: CSVEGAAGEQYF.

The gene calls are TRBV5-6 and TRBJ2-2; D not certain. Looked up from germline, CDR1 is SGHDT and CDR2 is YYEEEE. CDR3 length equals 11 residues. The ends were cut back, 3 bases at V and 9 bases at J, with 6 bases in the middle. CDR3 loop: CASSSVRELFF. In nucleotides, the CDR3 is TGTGCCAGCAGCTCCGTGCGGGAGCTGTTTTTT.

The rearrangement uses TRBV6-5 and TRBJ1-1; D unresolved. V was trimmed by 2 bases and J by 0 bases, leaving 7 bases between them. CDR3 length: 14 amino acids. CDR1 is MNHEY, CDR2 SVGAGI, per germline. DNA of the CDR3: TGTGCCAGCAGTTACGCACAGCTGAACACTGAAGCTTTCTTT. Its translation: CASSYAQLNTEAFF.

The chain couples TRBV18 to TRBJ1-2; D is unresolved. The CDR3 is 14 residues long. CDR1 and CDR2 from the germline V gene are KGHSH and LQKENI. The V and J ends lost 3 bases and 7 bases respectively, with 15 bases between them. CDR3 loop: CASSPTPPTTGYTF. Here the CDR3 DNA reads TGTGCCAGCTCACCGACCCCTCCGACAACTGGCTACACCTTC.

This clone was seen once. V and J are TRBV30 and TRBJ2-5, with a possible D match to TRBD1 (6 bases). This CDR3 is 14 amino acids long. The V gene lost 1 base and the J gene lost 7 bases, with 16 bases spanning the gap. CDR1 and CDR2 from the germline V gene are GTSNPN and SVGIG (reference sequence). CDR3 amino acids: CAWSGPGVIGTQYF. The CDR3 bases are TGTGCCTGGAGTGGGCCAGGGGTAATAGGGACCCAGTACTTC.

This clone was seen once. Written as DNA, the CDR3 is TGTGCCAGAAGCCGGACAGGGGGCTGCAATCAGCCCCAGCATTTT. Translation: CARSRTGGCNQPQHF. The genes are TRBV5-3 and TRBJ1-5; 11 nucleotides align to TRBD1. TRBV5-3 is sorted into the ORF group, with uncertain function. The trim removed 4 bases at V and 2 bases at J, leaving 2 bases unmatched. The CDR3 runs to 15 residues.

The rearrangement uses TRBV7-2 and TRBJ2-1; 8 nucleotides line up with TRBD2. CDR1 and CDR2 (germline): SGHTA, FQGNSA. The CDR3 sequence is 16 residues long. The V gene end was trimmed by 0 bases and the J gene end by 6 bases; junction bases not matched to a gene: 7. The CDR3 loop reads CASSLAFRGGRNEQFF. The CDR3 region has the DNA TGTGCCAGCAGCTTAGCGTTCCGGGGGGGCCGCAATGAGCAGTTCTTC. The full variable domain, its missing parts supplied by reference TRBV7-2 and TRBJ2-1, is GAGVSQSPSNKVTEKGKDVELRCDPISGHTALYWYRQSLGQGLEFLIYFQGNSAPDKSGLPSDRFSAERTGGSVSTLTIQRTQQEDSAVYLCASSLAFRGGRNEQFFGPGTRLTVL.

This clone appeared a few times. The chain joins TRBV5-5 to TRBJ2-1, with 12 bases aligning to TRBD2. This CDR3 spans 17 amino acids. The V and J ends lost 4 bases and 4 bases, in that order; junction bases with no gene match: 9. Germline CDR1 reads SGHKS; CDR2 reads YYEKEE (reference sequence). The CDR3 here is CASSPRPGLAGYNEQFF. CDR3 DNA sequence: TGTGCCAGCAGCCCCCGGCCGGGACTAGCGGGTTACAATGAGCAGTTCTTC.

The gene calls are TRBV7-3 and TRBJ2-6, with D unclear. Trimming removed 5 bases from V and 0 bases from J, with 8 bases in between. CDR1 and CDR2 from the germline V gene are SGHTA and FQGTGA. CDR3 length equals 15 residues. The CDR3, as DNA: TGTGCCAGCAGCCCCCAAGTCTCTGGGGCCAACGTCCTGACTTTC. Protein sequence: CASSPQVSGANVLTF.

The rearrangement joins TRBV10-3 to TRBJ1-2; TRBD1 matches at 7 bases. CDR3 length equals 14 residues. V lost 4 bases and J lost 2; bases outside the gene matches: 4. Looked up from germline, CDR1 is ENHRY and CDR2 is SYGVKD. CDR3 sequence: CAISVGTENYGYTF. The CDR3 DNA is TGTGCCATCAGTGTAGGGACAGAGAACTATGGCTACACCTTC.

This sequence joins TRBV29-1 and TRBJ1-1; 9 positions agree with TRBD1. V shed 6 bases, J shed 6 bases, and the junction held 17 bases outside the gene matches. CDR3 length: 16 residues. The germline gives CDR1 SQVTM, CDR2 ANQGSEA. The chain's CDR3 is CSVLYRDRVSAAEAFF. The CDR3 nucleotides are TGCAGCGTCCTATACCGGGACAGGGTTTCGGCGGCTGAAGCTTTCTTT.

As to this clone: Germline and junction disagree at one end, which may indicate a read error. The CDR3 sequence: CASSLDSWVETQYF. Written as DNA, the CDR3 is TGTGCTAGCAGCTTAGACAGTTGGGTCGAGACCCAGTACTTC. The chain combines TRBV7-7 with TRBJ2-5; possible D gene TRBD1, 5 bases. This CDR3 contains 14 residues. Germline CDR1 and CDR2: SSHAT and FNYEAQ (reference sequence).

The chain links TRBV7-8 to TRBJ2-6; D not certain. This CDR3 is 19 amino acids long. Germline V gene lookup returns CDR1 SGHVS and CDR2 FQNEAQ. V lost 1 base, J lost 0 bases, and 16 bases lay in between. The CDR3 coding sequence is TGTGCCAGCAGCTTAGTTCTGACATTGATCGTCTCTGGGGCCAACGTCCTGACTTTC. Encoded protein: CASSLVLTLIVSGANVLTF.

The CDR3: CASRPGQGVAETQYF. The CDR3 region has the DNA TGTGCCAGCAGGCCGGGACAGGGTGTAGCGGAGACCCAGTACTTC. The rearrangement links TRBV6-5 to TRBJ2-5; 9 bases fit TRBD1. Germline lookup yields CDR1 MNHEY and CDR2 SVGAGI. Trimming removed 6 bases from V and 5 bases from J; junction bases left unmatched: 10. The CDR3 runs to 15 residues.

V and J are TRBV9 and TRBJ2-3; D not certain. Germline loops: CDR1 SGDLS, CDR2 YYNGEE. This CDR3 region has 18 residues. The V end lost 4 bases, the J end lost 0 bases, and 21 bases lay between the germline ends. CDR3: CASSNHFTAHSSTDTQYF. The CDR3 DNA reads TGTGCCAGCAGCAACCATTTCACAGCTCACTCTAGCACAGATACGCAGTATTTT.

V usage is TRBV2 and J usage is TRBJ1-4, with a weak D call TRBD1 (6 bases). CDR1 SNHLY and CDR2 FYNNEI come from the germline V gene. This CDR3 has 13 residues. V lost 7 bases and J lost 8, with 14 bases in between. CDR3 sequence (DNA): TGTGCCAGCAATCCAGGGGATTACGAAAAACTGTTTTTT. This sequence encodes CASNPGDYEKLFF.